The 32 T cell receptor beta chains below come from one sample, sequenced in a study of blood T cell repertoires in COVID-19. Assay used: immunoSEQ multiplex PCR; TCRdb lists only in-frame clones, some missing. Among 280,000 or so clones listed, roughly 89% were seen once. Specimen: PBMCs or T cells enriched from blood (not recorded which). The receptors originated from a woman aged 45-60 years who had been exposed to COVID-19.

The V gene is TRBV29-1, the J gene TRBJ1-1; no firm D call. CDR1 and CDR2 (germline): SQVTM, ANQGSEA. Trimming took off 5 bases at V and 0 bases at J, with 10 bases between the two ends. The CDR3 is made up of 13 amino acids. CDR3 region: CSVQSSMNTEAFF. The CDR3 DNA reads as TGCAGCGTTCAGAGTAGCATGAACACTGAAGCTTTCTTT.

V gene TRBV5-5 combines with J gene TRBJ1-2; TRBD1 matches at 8 bases. Trimming took 4 bases from V and 4 from J; bases not matched to a gene: 6. From germline, CDR1 is SGHKS and CDR2 YYEKEE (reference sequence). The CDR3 length is 14 residues. In nucleotides, the CDR3 is TGTGCCAGCAGCCGACAGGGGACGGGCTATGGCTACACCTTC. It specifies CASSRQGTGYGYTF.

The chain uses TRBV12-3 or TRBV12-4 and TRBJ1-2, with D maybe TRBD1 (6 bases). CDR3 length: 13 residues. Deletions cut 8 bases from V and 8 bases from J, with 18 bases between. The DNA for the CDR3 is TGTGCCAGCCTAAGGGCGGGGGGCGAAGGCTACACCTTC. Residues: CASLRAGGEGYTF.

The chain joins TRBV29-1 to TRBJ2-7; 8 positions match TRBD2. Germline V gives CDR1 SQVTM, CDR2 ANQGSEA. The CDR3 has 16 amino acids. The J segment lost 2 bases and the V segment lost 0 bases, leaving 9 bases of the junction unmatched. The CDR3 reads CSVEERGDRLPYEQYF. The CDR3 DNA reads TGCAGCGTTGAAGAGCGGGGGGACCGACTTCCCTACGAGCAGTACTTC.

The chain is built from TRBV11-2 and TRBJ1-2; 8 bases are a match to TRBD1. The CDR3 length is 13 residues. The J segment lost 7 bases and the V segment lost 5 bases, leaving 6 bases of the junction unmatched. Germline assignment: CDR1 SGHAT and CDR2 FQNNGV. The CDR3 sequence is CASSVQGAVGYTF. CDR3 nucleotides: TGTGCCAGCAGCGTCCAGGGGGCGGTTGGCTACACCTTC.

The chain has TRBV11-1 and TRBJ2-3; 8 bases line up with TRBD2. Germline V gives CDR1 SGHAT, CDR2 FQDESV (reference sequence). The CDR3 spans 16 residues. V lost 1 base, J lost 2 bases, and 5 bases stayed unmatched. The CDR3 region is CASSLEPGGLTDTQYF. The CDR3 nucleotides are TGTGCCAGCAGCTTAGAACCGGGGGGGCTCACAGATACGCAGTATTTT.

The chain recombines TRBV6-2 or TRBV6-3 with TRBJ1-2; D might be TRBD1 (5 bases). The CDR3 sequence is 13 residues long. The V end lost 2 bases, the J end lost 8 bases, and 12 bases lay between the germline ends. Per germline, CDR1 MNHEY and CDR2 SVGEGT. The CDR3 protein is CASSYTGTSGYTF. Written as DNA, the CDR3 is TGTGCCAGCAGTTACACAGGAACCTCGGGCTACACCTTC.

This chain connects TRBV7-2 to TRBJ1-2, with D tentatively TRBD1 (5 bases). CDR1 is SGHTA and CDR2 is FQGNSA in the germline V gene. This CDR3 is 13 amino acids long. V shed 1 base and J shed 6 bases, with 9 bases lying between them. This CDR3 is CASSLGAGHGYTF. The CDR3, as DNA: TGTGCCAGCAGCTTAGGAGCGGGGCATGGCTACACCTTC.

This chain uses TRBV10-3 with TRBJ1-2; TRBD1 might be the D (5 bases). Germline lookup yields CDR1 ENHRY and CDR2 SYGVKD. The CDR3 runs 13 residues. The ends were cut back, 4 bases at V and 4 bases at J, with 10 bases in the middle. The CDR3 loop reads CAISVLGGYGYTF. CDR3 DNA: TGTGCCATCAGTGTCCTGGGGGGCTATGGCTACACCTTC.

The chain is built from TRBV5-6 and TRBJ1-6; no clear D. The germline CDR1 and CDR2 sequences are SGHDT and YYEEEE. This CDR3 comprises 16 residues. V was shortened by 3 bases and J by 3 bases, with 13 bases between the two germline ends. CDR3 amino acids: CASSSLADFYNSPLHF. In DNA, the CDR3 is TGTGCCAGCAGCTCTCTGGCGGATTTCTATAATTCACCCCTCCACTTT.

This clone came up once. CDR3 region: CASSLATSGTGWETQYF. CDR3 DNA sequence: TGTGCCAGCAGCTTGGCTACTAGCGGGACCGGCTGGGAGACCCAGTACTTC. The V call is TRBV5-8, the J call TRBJ2-5, with 10 positions matching TRBD2. Germline V gene lookup returns CDR1 SGHTS and CDR2 YDEGEE. The CDR3 runs 17 residues. J was trimmed by 5 bases and V by 0 bases; bases with no gene match: 10.

The chain carries TRBV4-1 and TRBJ1-4; D remains ambiguous. CDR1 is MGHRA, CDR2 YSYEKL, per germline. Trimming removed 3 bases from V and 3 bases from J, with 14 bases in between. The CDR3 runs 16 residues. In nucleotides, the CDR3 is TGCGCCAGCAGCCAGCGGGGAGATGCTGCTAATGAAAAACTGTTTTTT. Its protein is CASSQRGDAANEKLFF.

The chain links TRBV3-1 (or the pseudogene TRBV3-2) to TRBJ1-1; the match to TRBD1 covers 9 bases. V lost 2 bases and J lost 3; bases outside the gene matches: 4. The CDR3 is 15 amino acids. In germline, CDR1 is LGHDT, CDR2 YNNKEL (reference sequence). CDR3 residues: CASSQRDRVHTEAFF. The DNA of the CDR3 is TGTGCCAGCAGCCAACGGGACAGGGTCCACACTGAAGCTTTCTTT.

The chain couples TRBV15 to TRBJ1-1; TRBD1 matches 7 bases. The CDR3 spans 14 residues. Germline V gene data show CDR1 as LNHNV and CDR2 as YYDKDF (reference sequence). The J segment lost 1 base and the V segment lost 5 bases, leaving 4 bases of the junction unmatched. The CDR3 here is CATSAYRGNTEAFF. The CDR3, as DNA: TGTGCCACCAGCGCATACAGGGGGAACACTGAAGCTTTCTTT.

The J gene is TRBJ2-3, the V gene TRBV11-3; 15 nucleotides align to TRBD2. CDR1 SGHNT and CDR2 YENEEA come from the germline V gene. CDR3 length: 15 amino acids. V was pared by 5 bases and J by 7 bases, with 4 bases of the junction left unmatched. CDR3 sequence reads: CASSLGLAGGHTQYF. The CDR3 coding sequence is TGTGCCAGCAGCCTAGGACTAGCGGGGGGGCATACGCAGTATTTT.

A single count supports this clone. CDR3 protein: CASSEGTSGPYNEQFF. The CDR3 DNA is TGTGCCAGCAGTGAAGGGACTAGCGGGCCCTACAATGAGCAGTTCTTC. The chain has TRBV25-1 and TRBJ2-1; TRBD2 matches at 12 bases. V dropped 2 bases and J dropped 2; count of bases not matched to a gene: 1. CDR3 length: 16 amino acids. Per germline, CDR1 MGHDK and CDR2 SYGVNS.

The chain joins TRBV5-1 to TRBJ2-3; 10 bases map to TRBD2. Germline V gene sequence: CDR1 SGHRS, CDR2 YFSETQ. The CDR3 covers 15 residues. The V and J ends lost 5 bases and 2 bases, in that order; junction bases with no gene match: 5. The chain's CDR3 is CASRTTSGVTDTQYF. In nucleotides, the CDR3 is TGCGCCAGCAGGACCACTAGCGGGGTCACAGATACGCAGTATTTT.

This chain uses TRBV6-5 with TRBJ1-2; D perhaps matches TRBD1 (5 bases). Deletions cut 5 bases from V and 2 bases from J, with 12 bases between. Germline V gives CDR1 MNHEY, CDR2 SVGAGI. The CDR3 loop spans 14 amino acids. The CDR3 spells CASSQLQGNYGYTF. CDR3 DNA: TGTGCCAGCAGTCAACTGCAGGGCAACTATGGCTACACCTTC.

The CDR3 spells CASSSDRGSGYTF. For the CDR3, the DNA is TGTGCCAGCAGCTCCGACAGGGGGTCTGGCTACACCTTC. The chain joins TRBV7-2 to TRBJ1-2, with 9 positions matching TRBD1. The CDR3 totals 13 residues. CDR1 and CDR2 from the germline V gene are SGHTA and FQGNSA. Trimming removed 4 bases from V and 7 bases from J; junction bases left unmatched: 4.

The chain uses TRBV7-2 and TRBJ2-7, with TRBD2 matching 15 bases. The germline V gene has CDR1 SGHTA and CDR2 FQGNSA. The V and J ends lost 4 bases and 2 bases, in that order; junction bases with no gene match: 0. The CDR3 is 15 residues long. CDR3 nucleotide sequence: TGTGCCAGCAGCTGGACTAGCGGGGGGGCCTACGAGCAGTACTTC. As protein: CASSWTSGGAYEQYF. Complete variable domain (other parts from reference TRBV7-2 and TRBJ2-7): GAGVSQSPSNKVTEKGKDVELRCDPISGHTALYWYRQSLGQGLEFLIYFQGNSAPDKSGLPSDRFSAERTGGSVSTLTIQRTQQEDSAVYLCASSWTSGGAYEQYFGPGTRLTVT.

This chain connects TRBV7-9 to TRBJ1-1; D is perhaps TRBD1 (6 bases). From germline, CDR1 is SEHNR and CDR2 FQNEAQ (reference sequence). Between the trimmed V and J ends, which lost 4 bases and 11 bases, there was a span of 20 bases. The CDR3 has 14 residues. As DNA, the CDR3 is TGTGCCAGCAGCTCCCTCGTTGCACAGGGTGAGGCTTTCTTT. It yields the protein CASSSLVAQGEAFF.

In its sample, this clone was seen once. This chain joins TRBV2 and TRBJ2-7; TRBD1 aligns across 9 bases. V dropped 5 bases and J dropped 1; count of bases not matched to a gene: 6. The CDR3 is 15 amino acids. Germline CDR1 reads SNHLY; CDR2 reads FYNNEI. CDR3: CASSTDRGPSYEQYF. DNA of the CDR3: TGTGCCAGCAGTACGGACAGGGGACCGTCCTACGAGCAGTACTTC.

The CDR3 DNA reads as TGTGCCAGCAGCTTAAGGCGCTACAGGGAAGACACTGAAGCTTTCTTT. Translated: CASSLRRYREDTEAFF. This chain connects TRBV7-6 to TRBJ1-1, with a tentative D call TRBD1 (6 bases). The CDR3 loop spans 16 amino acids. Deletions cut 2 bases from V and 3 bases from J, with 16 bases between. Germline values: CDR1 SGHVS, CDR2 FNYEAQ.

The chain combines TRBV5-1 with TRBJ1-6, with 8 bases that match TRBD1. Germline V gene lookup returns CDR1 SGHRS and CDR2 YFSETQ. Losses at the gene ends were 5 bases for V and 13 bases for J; bases not matched to a gene: 11. The CDR3 totals 14 residues. CDR3 coding DNA: TGCGCCAGCAGTCCTGGACAGGGTTTATCGCCCCTCCACTTT. It is translated as CASSPGQGLSPLHF.

This clone was seen only once. The chain combines TRBV2 with TRBJ1-3, with TRBD1 identical over 9 bases. This CDR3 has 15 residues. After removal of 4 bases from V and 4 bases from J, the junction contained 5 bases not matched to a gene. Germline V CDR1 and CDR2: SNHLY, FYNNEI. Here the CDR3 DNA reads TGTGCCAGCAGTGTAGACAGGGGGTACGGAAACACCATATATTTT. It specifies CASSVDRGYGNTIYF.

This clone was observed a single time. The chain's CDR3 is CASSQDPGGAVGGQPQHF. DNA for the CDR3: TGCGCCAGCAGCCAAGATCCGGGGGGGGCTGTCGGCGGGCAGCCCCAGCATTTT. V gene TRBV4-1 combines with J gene TRBJ1-5, with D possibly matching TRBD1 (6 bases). Germline V CDR1 and CDR2: MGHRA, YSYEKL. The CDR3 covers 18 residues. Deletions cut 0 bases from V and 7 bases from J, with 22 bases between.

The CDR3 bases are TGTGCCAGCAGTTACTCACAGGGACGAGCTAACTATGGCTACACCTTC. This translates into CASSYSQGRANYGYTF. The chain is built from TRBV6-5 and TRBJ1-2, with D perhaps matching TRBD1 (6 bases). V lost 0 bases, J lost 0 bases, and 11 bases lay in between. The CDR3 covers 16 residues. Germline V CDR1 and CDR2: MNHEY, SVGAGI.

This chain connects TRBV24-1 to TRBJ1-1; 11 nucleotides agree with TRBD1. With 4 bases clipped from V and 1 base from J, the junction kept 7 bases outside the gene matches. From germline, CDR1 is KGHDR and CDR2 SFDVKD. There are 17 residues in the CDR3. The CDR3 region is CATSESGTGGSNTEAFF. In nucleotides, the CDR3 is TGTGCCACCAGTGAATCTGGGACAGGGGGTTCGAACACTGAAGCTTTCTTT.

The rearrangement joins TRBV7-9 to TRBJ2-2, with a tentative D call TRBD2 (6 bases). Germline CDR1 SEHNR, CDR2 FQNEAQ (reference sequence). CDR3 length equals 18 residues. The ends were cut back, 3 bases at V and 1 base at J, with 18 bases in the middle. CDR3 sequence reads: CASSFSLRLAENTGELFF. The CDR3 DNA follows: TGTGCCAGCAGCTTTTCCCTTCGGTTAGCGGAGAACACCGGGGAGCTGTTTTTT.

This chain joins TRBV27 and TRBJ1-2, with no clear D. This CDR3 has 12 residues. V lost 3 bases, J lost 8 bases, and 10 bases lay in between. Per germline, CDR1 MNHEY and CDR2 SMNVEV (reference sequence). The CDR3 nucleotides read TGTGCCAGCAGTTTGGCCGGGAAAGGCTACACCTTC. Residues: CASSLAGKGYTF.

The count of this clone is one. This sequence joins TRBV2 and TRBJ1-5; D is ambiguous. The CDR3 loop spans 14 amino acids. Germline V gene data show CDR1 as SNHLY and CDR2 as FYNNEI. V lost 4 bases and J lost 0, with 7 bases in between. CDR3 in amino acids: CASSGRDSNQPQHF. The CDR3 bases are TGTGCCAGCAGTGGACGGGATAGCAATCAGCCCCAGCATTTT.

The V gene is TRBV2, the J gene TRBJ1-4; D is unresolved. CDR1 and CDR2 from the germline V gene are SNHLY and FYNNEI. This CDR3 spans 12 amino acids. The V end lost 3 bases, the J end lost 7 bases, and 6 bases lay between the germline ends. The CDR3 DNA follows: TGTGCCAGCAGTGATACAGTTGAAAAACTGTTTTTT. Translated, it gives CASSDTVEKLFF.